The subject of this entry is one T cell receptor beta chain. This record belongs to a study of cytomegalovirus exposure and HLA in healthy donors. While the first cohort had 650 to 850 subjects, the donors belonged to the separate validation cohort of about 130 subjects. TCRdb's table, derived via immunoSEQ multiplex PCR, lists solely in-frame clones and lacks some. The top ten hold around 0.96% of the sample, which has under 400,000 clones, over 75% seen once. Trimming stripped 4 bases from V and 14 bases from J, with 24 bases between. The CDR3 length is 15 residues. Germline V gene lookup returns CDR1 MNHNS and CDR2 SASEGT.

The sequenced sample consisted of PBMCs. The V call is TRBV6-1, the J call TRBJ1-5; perhaps TRBD1 as D (6 bases). This TCR was recovered from a young man in good health and CMV-seronegative. The CDR3 region has the DNA TGTGCCAGCAGTGTCTCCCAGGGGACCGCCAGGGGAGAGCATTTT. Its translation is CASSVSQGTARGEHF.